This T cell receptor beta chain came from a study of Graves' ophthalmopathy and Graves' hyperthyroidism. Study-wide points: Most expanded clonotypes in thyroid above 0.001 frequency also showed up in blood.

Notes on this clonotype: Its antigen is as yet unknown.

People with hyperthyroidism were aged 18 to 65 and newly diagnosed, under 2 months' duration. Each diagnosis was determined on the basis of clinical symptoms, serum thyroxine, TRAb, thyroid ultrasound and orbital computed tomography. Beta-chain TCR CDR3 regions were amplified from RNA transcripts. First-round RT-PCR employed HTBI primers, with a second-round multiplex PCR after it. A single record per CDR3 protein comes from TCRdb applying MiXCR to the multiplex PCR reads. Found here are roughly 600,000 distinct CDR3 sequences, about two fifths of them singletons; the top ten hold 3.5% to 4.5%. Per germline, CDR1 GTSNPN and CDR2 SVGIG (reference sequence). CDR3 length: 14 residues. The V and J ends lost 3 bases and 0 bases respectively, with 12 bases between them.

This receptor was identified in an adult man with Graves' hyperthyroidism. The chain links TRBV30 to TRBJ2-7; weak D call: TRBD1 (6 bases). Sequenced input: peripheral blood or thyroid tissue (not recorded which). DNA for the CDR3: TGTGCCTGGAGCGATACAGGGCGCTCCTACGAGCAGTACTTC. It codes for CAWSDTGRSYEQYF.